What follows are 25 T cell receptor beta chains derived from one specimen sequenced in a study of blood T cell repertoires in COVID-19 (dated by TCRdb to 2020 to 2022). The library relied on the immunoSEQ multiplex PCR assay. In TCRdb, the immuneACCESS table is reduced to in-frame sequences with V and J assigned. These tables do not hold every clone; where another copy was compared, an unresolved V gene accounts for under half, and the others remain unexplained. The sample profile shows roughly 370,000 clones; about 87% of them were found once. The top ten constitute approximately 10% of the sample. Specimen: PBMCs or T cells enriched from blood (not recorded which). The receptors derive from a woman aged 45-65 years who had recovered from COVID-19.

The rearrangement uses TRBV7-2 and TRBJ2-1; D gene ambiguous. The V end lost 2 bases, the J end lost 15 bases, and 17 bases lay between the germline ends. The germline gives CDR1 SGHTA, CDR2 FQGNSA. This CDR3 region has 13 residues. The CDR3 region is CASSLKTEFEGFF. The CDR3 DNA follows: TGTGCCAGCAGCTTAAAGACGGAGTTCGAAGGGTTCTTC.

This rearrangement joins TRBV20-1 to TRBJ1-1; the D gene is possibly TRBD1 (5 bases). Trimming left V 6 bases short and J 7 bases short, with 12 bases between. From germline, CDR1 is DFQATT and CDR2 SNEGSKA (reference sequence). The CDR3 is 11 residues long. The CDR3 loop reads CSADRGVEAFF. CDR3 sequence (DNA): TGCAGTGCCGATCGGGGGGTTGAAGCTTTCTTT.

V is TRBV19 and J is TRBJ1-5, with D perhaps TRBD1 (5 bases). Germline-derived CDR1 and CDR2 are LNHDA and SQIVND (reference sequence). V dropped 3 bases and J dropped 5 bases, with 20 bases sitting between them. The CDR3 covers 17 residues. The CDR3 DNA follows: TGTGCCAGTAGTATCGGGTTAGGGGAACCCGCTTATCAGCCCCAGCATTTT. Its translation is CASSIGLGEPAYQPQHF.

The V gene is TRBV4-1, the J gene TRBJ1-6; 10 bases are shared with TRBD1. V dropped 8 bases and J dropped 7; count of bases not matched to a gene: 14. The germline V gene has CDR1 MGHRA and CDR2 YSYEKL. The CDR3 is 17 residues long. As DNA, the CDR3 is TGCGCCAGCGAAGAAGAACCCCGGACAGGGGGAAATTCACCCCTCCACTTT. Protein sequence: CASEEEPRTGGNSPLHF.

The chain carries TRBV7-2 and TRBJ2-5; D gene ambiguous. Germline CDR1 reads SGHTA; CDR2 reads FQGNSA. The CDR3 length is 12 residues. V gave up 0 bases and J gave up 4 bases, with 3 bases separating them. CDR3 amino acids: CASSLARETQYF. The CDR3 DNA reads TGTGCCAGCAGCTTAGCGCGAGAGACCCAGTACTTC.

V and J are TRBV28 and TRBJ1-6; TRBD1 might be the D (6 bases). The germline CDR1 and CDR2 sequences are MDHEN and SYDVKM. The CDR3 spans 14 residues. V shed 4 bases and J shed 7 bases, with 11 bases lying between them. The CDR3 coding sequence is TGTGCCAGCAGTTCCGAGGGGGGGAATTCACCCCTCCACTTT. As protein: CASSSEGGNSPLHF.

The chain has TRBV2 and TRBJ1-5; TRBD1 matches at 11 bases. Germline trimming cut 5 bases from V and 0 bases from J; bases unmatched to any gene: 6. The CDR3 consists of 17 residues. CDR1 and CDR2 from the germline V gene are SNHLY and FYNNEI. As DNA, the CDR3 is TGTGCCAGCAGTTCCGGGACAGGGGGTTATAGCAATCAGCCCCAGCATTTT. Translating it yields CASSSGTGGYSNQPQHF.

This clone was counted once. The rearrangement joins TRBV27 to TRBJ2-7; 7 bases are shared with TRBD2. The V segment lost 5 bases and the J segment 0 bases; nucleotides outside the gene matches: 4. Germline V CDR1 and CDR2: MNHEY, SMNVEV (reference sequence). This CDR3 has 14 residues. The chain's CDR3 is CASSREESSYEQYF. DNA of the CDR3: TGTGCCAGCAGTCGGGAGGAAAGCTCCTACGAGCAGTACTTC.

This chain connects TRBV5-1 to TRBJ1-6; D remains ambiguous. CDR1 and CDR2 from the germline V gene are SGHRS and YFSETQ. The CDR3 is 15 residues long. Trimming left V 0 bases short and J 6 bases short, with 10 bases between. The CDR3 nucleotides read TGCGCCAGCAGCTTGGCAGCAGGCCCTAATTCACCCCTCCACTTT. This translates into CASSLAAGPNSPLHF.

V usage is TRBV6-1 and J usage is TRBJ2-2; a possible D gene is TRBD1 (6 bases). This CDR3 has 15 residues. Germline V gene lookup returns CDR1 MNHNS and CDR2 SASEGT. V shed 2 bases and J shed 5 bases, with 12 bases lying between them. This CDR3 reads CASSENRVGTGELFF. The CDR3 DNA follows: TGTGCCAGCAGTGAAAACAGGGTAGGGACCGGGGAGCTGTTTTTT.

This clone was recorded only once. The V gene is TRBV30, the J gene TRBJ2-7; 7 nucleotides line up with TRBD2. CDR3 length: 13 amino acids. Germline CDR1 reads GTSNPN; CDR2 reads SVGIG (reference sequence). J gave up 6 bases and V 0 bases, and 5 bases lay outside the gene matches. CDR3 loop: CAWSVLWEGEQYF. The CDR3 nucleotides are TGTGCCTGGAGTGTACTGTGGGAGGGCGAGCAGTACTTC.

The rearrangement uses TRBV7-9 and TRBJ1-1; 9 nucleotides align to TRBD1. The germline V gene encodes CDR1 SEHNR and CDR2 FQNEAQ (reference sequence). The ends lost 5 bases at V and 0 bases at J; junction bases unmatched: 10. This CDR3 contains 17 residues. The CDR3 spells CASSLYGTGPMNTEAFF. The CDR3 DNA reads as TGTGCCAGCAGCCTCTACGGGACAGGGCCGATGAACACTGAAGCTTTCTTT.

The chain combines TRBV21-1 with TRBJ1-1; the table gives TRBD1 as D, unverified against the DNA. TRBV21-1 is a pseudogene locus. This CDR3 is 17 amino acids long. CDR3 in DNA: TGTGCCAGCAGCAAAAAATGCCTGAGGACAGGAAAGAATAAAGCTTTCTTT. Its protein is CASSKKCLRTGKNKAFF.

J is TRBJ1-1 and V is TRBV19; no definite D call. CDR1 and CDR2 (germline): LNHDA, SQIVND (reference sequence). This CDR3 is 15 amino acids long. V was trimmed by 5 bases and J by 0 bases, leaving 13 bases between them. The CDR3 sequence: CASSYLSGMNTEAFF. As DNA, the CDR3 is TGTGCCAGTAGTTATTTGTCAGGTATGAACACTGAAGCTTTCTTT.

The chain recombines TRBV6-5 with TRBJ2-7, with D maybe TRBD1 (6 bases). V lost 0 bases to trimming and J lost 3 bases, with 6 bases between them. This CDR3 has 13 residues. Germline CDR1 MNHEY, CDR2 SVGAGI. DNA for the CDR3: TGTGCCAGCAGTTACTCGACAGGCTACGAGCAGTACTTC. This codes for CASSYSTGYEQYF.

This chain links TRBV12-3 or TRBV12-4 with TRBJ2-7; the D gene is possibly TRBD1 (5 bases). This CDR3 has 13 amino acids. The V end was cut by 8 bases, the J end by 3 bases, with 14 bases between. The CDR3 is CASSQTAGYEQYF. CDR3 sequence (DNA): TGTGCCAGCTCACAGACAGCCGGCTACGAGCAGTACTTC.

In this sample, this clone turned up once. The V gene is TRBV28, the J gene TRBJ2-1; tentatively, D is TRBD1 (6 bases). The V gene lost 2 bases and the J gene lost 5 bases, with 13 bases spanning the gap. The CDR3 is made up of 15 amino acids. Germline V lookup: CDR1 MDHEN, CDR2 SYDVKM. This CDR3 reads CASSLSGTSNNEQFF. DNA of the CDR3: TGTGCCAGCAGTTTAAGTGGGACAAGTAACAATGAGCAGTTCTTC.

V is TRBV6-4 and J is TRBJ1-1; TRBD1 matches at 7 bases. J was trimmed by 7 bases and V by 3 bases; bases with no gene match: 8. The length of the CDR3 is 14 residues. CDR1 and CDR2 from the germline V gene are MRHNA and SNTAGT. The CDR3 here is CASSERSSGGEAFF. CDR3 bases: TGTGCCAGCAGTGAGCGTTCGTCAGGGGGTGAAGCTTTCTTT.

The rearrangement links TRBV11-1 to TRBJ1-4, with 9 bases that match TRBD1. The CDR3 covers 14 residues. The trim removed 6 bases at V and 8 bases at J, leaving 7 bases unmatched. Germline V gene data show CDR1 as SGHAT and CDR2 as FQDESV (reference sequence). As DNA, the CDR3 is TGTGCCAGCAGGCGGGACAGGGAGTCCGAAAAACTGTTTTTT. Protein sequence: CASRRDRESEKLFF.

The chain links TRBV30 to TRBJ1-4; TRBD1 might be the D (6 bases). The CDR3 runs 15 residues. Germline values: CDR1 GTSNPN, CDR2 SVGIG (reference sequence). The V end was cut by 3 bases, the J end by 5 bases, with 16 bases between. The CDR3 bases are TGTGCCTGGAGCGGGTGGACAGAGGAAAATGAAAAACTGTTTTTT. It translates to CAWSGWTEENEKLFF.

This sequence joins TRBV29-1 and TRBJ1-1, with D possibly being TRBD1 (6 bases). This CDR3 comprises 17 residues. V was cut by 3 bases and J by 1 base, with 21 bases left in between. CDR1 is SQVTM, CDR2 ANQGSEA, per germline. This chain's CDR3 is CSVEKLGLTGRNTEAFF. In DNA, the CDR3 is TGCAGCGTTGAGAAACTTGGGTTAACAGGGAGGAACACTGAAGCTTTCTTT.

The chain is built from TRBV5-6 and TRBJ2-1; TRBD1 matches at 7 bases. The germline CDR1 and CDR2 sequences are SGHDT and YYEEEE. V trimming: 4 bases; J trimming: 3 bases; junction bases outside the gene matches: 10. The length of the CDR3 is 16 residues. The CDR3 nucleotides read TGTGCCAGCAGCAGCCGGGACAGTGGATTCTACAATGAGCAGTTCTTC. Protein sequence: CASSSRDSGFYNEQFF.

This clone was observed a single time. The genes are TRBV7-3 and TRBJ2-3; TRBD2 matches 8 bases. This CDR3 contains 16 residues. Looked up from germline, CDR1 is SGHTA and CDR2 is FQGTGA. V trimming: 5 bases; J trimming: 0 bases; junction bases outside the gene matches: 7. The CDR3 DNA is TGTGCCAGCAGCCCCTTCGGCGGGGGGAGCACAGATACGCAGTATTTT. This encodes CASSPFGGGSTDTQYF.

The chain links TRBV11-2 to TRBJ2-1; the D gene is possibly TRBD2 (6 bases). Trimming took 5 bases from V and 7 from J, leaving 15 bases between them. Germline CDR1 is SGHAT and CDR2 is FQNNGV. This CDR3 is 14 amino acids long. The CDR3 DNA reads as TGTGCCAGCAGCCCTACTCCGCTAGCGAATGAGCAGTTCTTC. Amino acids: CASSPTPLANEQFF.

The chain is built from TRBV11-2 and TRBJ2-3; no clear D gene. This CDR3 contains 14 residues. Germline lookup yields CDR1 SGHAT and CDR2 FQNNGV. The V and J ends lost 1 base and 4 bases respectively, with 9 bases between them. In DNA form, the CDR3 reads TGTGCCAGCAGCTTAGCCCGACTGCCAGATACGCAGTATTTT. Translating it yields CASSLARLPDTQYF.